This T cell receptor beta chain was sequenced during a study of blood T cell repertoires in COVID-19. In the study overall: Sites in the United States, Italy and Spain provided acute and convalescent COVID-19 samples. PBMCs, B-cell-depleted T cells, or T cells were the source of the cDNA or gDNA that made up the material.

In Seattle, patients joined the study during active infection and were tracked longitudinally. Per the study methods: Reference gene primer amplification yielded estimated nucleated cell counts. Some clones are missing from TCRdb's copy, which holds only in-frame ones; the method was immunoSEQ multiplex PCR. Clonal size and the V and J genes are those of that table, whereas D and trimming came from the DNA. The table has some 200,000 clones, 75% to 85% seen once. Per the germline V gene, CDR1 is MNHEY and CDR2 is SVGEGT. CDR3 length: 16 residues. V was pared by 5 bases and J by 9 bases, with 23 bases between.

Sample: peripheral blood. The sequence was obtained from a woman between 65 and 79 years old with COVID-19, enrolled during active disease. This chain joins TRBV6-2 or TRBV6-3 and TRBJ2-1; the D gene is possibly TRBD2 (6 bases). CDR3 loop: CASSTTLATVGGEQFF. In DNA, the CDR3 is TGTGCCAGCAGTACAACCTTGGCCACGGTCGGGGGTGAGCAGTTCTTC.